This section outlines one TCR beta chain sequence together with its context. Authors' methods: For nucleated cells, counts were estimated from reference gene primer amplification. Assay used: immunoSEQ multiplex PCR; TCRdb lists only in-frame clones, some missing. For V, J and clone size, that table is used; D and trimming come from the DNA. The sample carries roughly 74,000 clones, 75% to 90% recorded once. V was pared by 4 bases and J by 7 bases, with 7 bases between. This CDR3 comprises 11 residues. The germline gives CDR1 MDHEN, CDR2 SYDVKM. The source of the sample is a study of blood T cell repertoires in COVID-19. Study background: Acute and convalescent COVID-19 specimens originated in the United States, Italy and Spain.

All enrollees were about 18 to 89 years old and from about 24 US areas. The sequence was collected from a woman aged 45-65 years with acute COVID-19. The chain couples TRBV28 to TRBJ1-2; D remains ambiguous. The sequencing input was PBMCs or T cells enriched from blood (not recorded which). CDR3 amino acids: CASSSTLGYTF. The CDR3 nucleotides are TGTGCCAGCAGTTCTACGCTTGGCTACACCTTC.